These T cell receptor beta chains were read from a single sample in a study of cytomegalovirus exposure and HLA in healthy donors. Sequenced by immunoSEQ multiplex PCR; TCRdb stores in-frame clones only, minus some. The sample consists of 95,000 to 100,000 clones, around 80% of them appearing once. Sequencing was done on a sample of PBMCs. Receptors originate from a man aged 55-75 years in good health and CMV-seropositive. The CDR3 runs from the conserved cysteine through the conserved F or W. D genes are given only for firm matches. Some rows mark clone size as missing; the rest say once, few, many or name a class of expanded clone.

TRBJ1-3,NA,TRBV19,NA,CASSRGAGNTIYF,TGTGCCAGTAGTCGCGGGGCTGGAAACACCATATATTTT
TRBJ1-2,NA,TRBV25-1,NA,CASSEVAGRDYGYTF,TGTGCCAGCAGTGAAGTAGCAGGGCGTGACTATGGCTACACCTTC
TRBJ1-1,NA,TRBV9,TRBD1,CASSVVTGGTEAFF,TGTGCCAGCAGCGTAGTGACAGGGGGTACTGAAGCTTTCTTT
TRBJ2-7,NA,TRBV6-6,TRBD1,CASSVDRGSYEQYF,TGTGCCAGCAGTGTGGACAGGGGTTCCTACGAGCAGTACTTC
TRBJ2-7,NA,TRBV27,NA,CASRDGQFYEQYF,TGTGCCAGCAGGGACGGACAGTTCTACGAGCAGTACTTC
TRBJ2-3,NA,TRBV7-8,NA,CASSLAPTASSTDTQYF,TGTGCCAGCAGCTTAGCCCCGACAGCTTCTAGCACAGATACGCAGTATTTT
TRBJ2-7,NA,TRBV19,NA,CASSIDRQGSYEQYF,TGTGCCAGTAGTATAGATCGTCAGGGCTCCTACGAGCAGTACTTC
TRBJ2-7,NA,TRBV7-8,NA,CASTFIGGRKSYEQYF,TGTGCCAGCACCTTTATCGGTGGGAGAAAATCCTACGAGCAGTACTTC
TRBJ1-1,NA,TRBV19,NA,CASRANTEAFF,TGTGCCAGTAGAGCGAACACTGAAGCTTTCTTT
TRBJ2-5,NA,TRBV5-1,NA,CASSREETQYF,TGCGCCAGCAGTCGGGAAGAGACCCAGTACTTC
TRBJ2-3,NA,TRBV11-2,TRBD2,CASSPFLAGLPGDTQYF,TGTGCCAGCAGCCCGTTTCTAGCGGGGCTTCCGGGAGACACGCAGTATTTT
TRBJ1-5,few,TRBV19,NA,CASSIFGVGSNQPQHF,TGTGCCAGTAGTATATTCGGGGTAGGAAGCAATCAGCCCCAGCATTTT
TRBJ2-7,NA,TRBV5-4,TRBD1,CASSERDRGYEQYF,TGTGCCAGCAGCGAAAGGGACAGGGGGTACGAGCAGTACTTC
TRBJ1-1,NA,TRBV27,TRBD1,CASSFWTGHSEAFF,TGTGCCAGCAGTTTCTGGACAGGGCACTCTGAAGCTTTCTTT
TRBJ2-1,NA,TRBV19,NA,CASSIAGYNEQFF,TGTGCCAGTAGTATTGCAGGGTACAATGAGCAGTTCTTC
TRBJ1-2,NA,TRBV6-1,NA,CASTLTANYGYTF,TGTGCCAGCACCTTGACAGCTAACTATGGCTACACCTTC
TRBJ1-1,NA,TRBV5-1,TRBD1,CASSIQTGTGFYEGMNTEAFF,TGCGCCAGCAGCATACAGACCGGGACAGGTTTTTATGAAGGCATGAACACTGAAGCTTTCTTT
TRBJ2-3,NA,TRBV19,NA,CASSLQVRDTQYF,TGTGCCAGTAGTCTCCAGGTTCGGGATACGCAGTATTTT
TRBJ2-1,NA,TRBV7-9,NA,CASSLVSTEQFF,TGTGCCAGCAGCTTAGTGTCCACAGAGCAGTTCTTC
TRBJ2-2,NA,TRBV5-1,TRBD1,CASSPGGPTGELFF,TGCGCCAGCAGCCCAGGGGGACCCACCGGGGAGCTGTTTTTT
TRBJ2-7,NA,TRBV10-3,TRBD1,CATFTGTDSYEQYF,TGTGCCACCTTCACCGGGACAGACTCCTACGAGCAGTACTTC
TRBJ2-3,few,TRBV30,NA,CAWSVLRVSTDTQYF,TGTGCCTGGAGTGTATTGCGGGTGAGCACAGATACGCAGTATTTT
TRBJ1-1,NA,TRBV20-1,NA,CSANGQSEAFF,TGCAGTGCAAACGGACAGTCCGAAGCTTTCTTT
TRBJ2-1,once,TRBV2,NA,CATRLGGLDNEQFF,TGTGCCACCAGACTGGGGGGTTTGGACAATGAGCAGTTCTTC
TRBJ2-5,NA,TRBV2,TRBD2,CASSPGTSGVQETQYF,TGTGCCAGCAGTCCCGGGACTAGCGGGGTTCAAGAGACCCAGTACTTC
TRBJ1-4,NA,TRBV5-1,TRBD1,CASSFRQGSKLFF,TGCGCCAGCAGCTTTCGACAGGGGTCGAAACTGTTTTTT
TRBJ2-5,few,TRBV5-4,TRBD2,CASSLPSGGGETQYF,TGTGCCAGCAGCTTGCCTAGCGGGGGAGGAGAGACCCAGTACTTC
TRBJ2-4,NA,TRBV6-5,NA,CASSYADRRGQNIQYF,TGTGCCAGCAGTTACGCTGACAGGCGAGGACAAAACATTCAGTACTTC
TRBJ2-1,once,TRBV6-6,TRBD1,CASSPGTVGLNEQFF,TGTGCCAGCAGTCCCGGGACAGTGGGTCTGAATGAGCAGTTCTTC
TRBJ1-1,NA,TRBV29-1,NA,CSVIQGGTEAFF,TGCAGCGTTATTCAGGGTGGCACTGAAGCTTTCTTT
TRBJ1-2,few,TRBV7-8,NA,CASSLVFRESLNYGYTF,TGTGCCAGCAGCTTAGTTTTTCGTGAGTCGCTTAACTATGGCTACACCTTC
TRBJ2-7,NA,TRBV11-2,NA,CASQRTRQGSYEQYF,TGTGCCAGCCAACGCACCCGGCAGGGATCCTACGAGCAGTACTTC
TRBJ1-6,NA,TRBV7-6,NA,CASSLRVRGSNSPLHF,TGTGCCAGCAGCTTAAGGGTTAGGGGATCTAATTCACCCCTCCACTTT
TRBJ1-4,NA,TRBV28,NA,CASSFLQGSNEKLFF,TGTGCCAGCAGTTTCCTCCAGGGAAGTAATGAAAAACTGTTTTTT
TRBJ1-2,NA,TRBV5-1,TRBD1,CASNNHPTGRYGYTF,TGCGCCAGCAACAATCATCCGACAGGGAGGTATGGCTACACCTTC
TRBJ2-7,NA,TRBV7-8,TRBD1,CASSLAGTGTYEQYF,TGTGCCAGCAGCTTAGCCGGGACAGGGACCTACGAGCAGTACTTC
TRBJ2-2,NA,TRBV4-1,TRBD1,CASSPRDRAGGELFF,TGCGCCAGCAGCCCCCGGGACAGGGCGGGCGGGGAGCTGTTTTTT
TRBJ2-7,NA,TRBV7-2,TRBD1,CASSPGQGKFGEQYF,TGTGCCAGCAGCCCCGGACAGGGCAAATTTGGCGAGCAGTACTTC
TRBJ2-2,NA,TRBV7-6,NA,CASSLPGLRELFF,TGTGCCAGCAGCTTACCCGGTCTTCGAGAGCTGTTTTTT
TRBJ2-7,NA,TRBV27,TRBD2,CASSLSPSGYEQYF,TGTGCCAGCAGTTTATCGCCTAGCGGTTACGAGCAGTACTTC
TRBJ2-7,NA,TRBV4-1,TRBD2,CASSQDQALADTIGAYEQYF,TGCGCCAGCAGCCAAGATCAGGCCCTAGCGGATACGATAGGGGCCTACGAGCAGTACTTC
TRBJ2-1,NA,TRBV7-9,NA,CASSLGGRGARSEQFF,TGTGCCAGCAGCTTAGGGGGCCGGGGGGCGCGGAGTGAGCAGTTCTTC
TRBJ1-6,NA,TRBV4-3,TRBD1,CASSRQALDRANTSPLHF,TGCGCCAGCAGCCGGCAAGCCTTGGACAGGGCGAATACTTCACCCCTCCACTTT
TRBJ2-7,NA,TRBV7-9,NA,CSSSLLLGQKAWFDEQYF,TGTTCCAGCAGCTTATTGTTGGGGCAGAAGGCATGGTTCGACGAGCAGTACTTC
TRBJ2-3,NA,TRBV28,TRBD2,CASTFPTGGNADTQYF,TGTGCCAGCACCTTTCCCACCGGGGGGAACGCAGATACGCAGTATTTT
TRBJ2-7,NA,TRBV4-1,NA,CASSQEEGGVSWYEQYF,TGCGCCAGCAGCCAAGAAGAAGGGGGGGTTTCGTGGTACGAGCAGTACTTC
TRBJ2-7,NA,TRBV7-9,TRBD1,CASSLAAGTGAHEQYF,TGTGCCAGCAGCTTAGCGGCTGGGACAGGGGCCCACGAGCAGTACTTC
TRBJ2-3,NA,TRBV7-9,TRBD2,CASSLTTGGADTQYF,TGTGCCAGCAGCTTAACAACGGGGGGAGCAGATACGCAGTATTTT
TRBJ2-3,NA,TRBV7-3,TRBD1,CASSLTFSRTGGQSDTQYF,TGTGCCAGCAGCTTAACGTTTTCTAGGACAGGGGGCCAGTCAGATACGCAGTATTTT
TRBJ2-1,few,TRBV15,TRBD2,CATRIGGGRGYNEQFF,TGTGCCACCAGAATCGGGGGGGGCAGGGGTTACAATGAGCAGTTCTTC
TRBJ1-4,NA,TRBV2,NA,CASSDSRTTAREKLFF,TGTGCCAGCAGTGATTCCCGGACAACCGCAAGGGAAAAACTGTTTTTT
TRBJ2-3,NA,TRBV15,TRBD1,CATSRDRQGAADTQYF,TGTGCCACCAGCAGAGATAGGCAGGGGGCCGCAGATACGCAGTATTTT
TRBJ2-7,NA,TRBV6-1,NA,CASSVTRGAYEQYF,TGTGCCAGCAGTGTTACCAGGGGGGCCTACGAGCAGTACTTC
TRBJ2-4,NA,TRBV23-1,NA,CASSPGGGQGVSKNIQYF,TGCGCCAGCAGTCCCGGGGGGGGGCAGGGGGTTTCCAAAAACATTCAGTACTTC
TRBJ2-7,NA,TRBV27,TRBD1,CASSLRTGDYEQYF,TGTGCCAGCAGTTTAAGGACAGGGGACTACGAGCAGTACTTC
TRBJ2-2,NA,TRBV10-2,NA,CASSDVQGSFLSYTGELFF,TGCGCCAGCAGTGACGTGCAGGGTAGTTTTCTCTCGTACACCGGGGAGCTGTTTTTT
TRBJ1-4,NA,TRBV19,NA,CASSTGQPGKEKLFF,TGTGCCAGTAGTACCGGACAGCCTGGAAAAGAAAAACTGTTTTTT
TRBJ1-2,NA,TRBV19,TRBD1,CASSLDRGHGYTF,TGTGCCAGTAGTCTAGACAGGGGGCATGGCTACACCTTC
TRBJ2-5,NA,TRBV6-5,NA,CASRVRAITPQTQYF,TGTGCCAGCCGTGTCAGGGCCATTACTCCCCAGACCCAGTACTTC